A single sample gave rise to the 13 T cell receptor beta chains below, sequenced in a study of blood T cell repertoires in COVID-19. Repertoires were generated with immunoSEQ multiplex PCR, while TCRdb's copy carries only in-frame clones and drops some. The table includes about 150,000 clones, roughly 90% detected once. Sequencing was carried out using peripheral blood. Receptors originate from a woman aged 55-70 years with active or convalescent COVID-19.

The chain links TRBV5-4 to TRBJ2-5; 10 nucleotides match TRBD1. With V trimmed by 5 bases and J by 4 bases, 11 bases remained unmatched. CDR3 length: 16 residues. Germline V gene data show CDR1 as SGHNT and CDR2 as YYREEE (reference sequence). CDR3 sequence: CASSQGPGQGIETQYF. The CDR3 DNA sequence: TGTGCCAGCAGTCAGGGACCGGGACAGGGGATAGAGACCCAGTACTTC.

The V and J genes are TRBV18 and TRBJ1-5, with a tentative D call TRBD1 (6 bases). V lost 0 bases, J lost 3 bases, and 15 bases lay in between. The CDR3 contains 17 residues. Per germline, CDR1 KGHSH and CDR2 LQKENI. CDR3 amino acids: CASSPPRSGGPNQPQHF. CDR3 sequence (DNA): TGTGCCAGCTCACCACCAAGATCGGGGGGCCCCAATCAGCCCCAGCATTTT.

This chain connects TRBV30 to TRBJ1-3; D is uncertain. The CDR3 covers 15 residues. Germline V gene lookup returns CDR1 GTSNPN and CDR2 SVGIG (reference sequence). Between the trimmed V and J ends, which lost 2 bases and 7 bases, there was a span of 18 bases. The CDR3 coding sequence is TGTGCCTGGAGTTCCGGACTTGTGGCCGGGAACACCATATATTTT. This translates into CAWSSGLVAGNTIYF.

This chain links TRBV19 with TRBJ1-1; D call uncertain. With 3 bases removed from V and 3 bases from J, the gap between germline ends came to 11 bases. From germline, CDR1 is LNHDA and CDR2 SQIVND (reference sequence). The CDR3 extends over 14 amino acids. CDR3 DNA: TGTGCCAGTAGTATGGTACAGCTACACACTGAAGCTTTCTTT. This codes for CASSMVQLHTEAFF.

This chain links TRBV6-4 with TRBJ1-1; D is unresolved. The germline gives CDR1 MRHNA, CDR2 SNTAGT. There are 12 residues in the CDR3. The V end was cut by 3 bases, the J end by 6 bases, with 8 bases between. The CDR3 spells CASSETDAEAFF. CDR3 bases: TGTGCCAGCAGTGAAACAGACGCTGAAGCTTTCTTT.

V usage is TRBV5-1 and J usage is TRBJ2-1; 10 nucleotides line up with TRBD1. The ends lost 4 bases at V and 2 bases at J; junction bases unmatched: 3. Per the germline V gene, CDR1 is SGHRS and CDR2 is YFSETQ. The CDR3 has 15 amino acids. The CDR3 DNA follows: TGCGCCAGCAGCCGGACAGGGGGTACCTACAATGAGCAGTTCTTC. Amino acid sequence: CASSRTGGTYNEQFF. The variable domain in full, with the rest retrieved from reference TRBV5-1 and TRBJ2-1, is KAGVTQTPRYLIKTRGQQVTLSCSPISGHRSVSWYQQTPGQGLQFLFEYFSETQRNKGNFPGRFSGRQFSNSRSEMNVSTLELGDSALYLCASSRTGGTYNEQFFGPGTRLTVL.

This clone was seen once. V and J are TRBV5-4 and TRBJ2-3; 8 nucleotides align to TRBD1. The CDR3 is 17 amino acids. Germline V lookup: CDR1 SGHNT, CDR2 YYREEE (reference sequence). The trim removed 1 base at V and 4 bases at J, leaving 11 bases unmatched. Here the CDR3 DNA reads TGTGCCAGCAGCTTGATACAGACCAGGGGGCGAGCAGATACGCAGTATTTT. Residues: CASSLIQTRGRADTQYF. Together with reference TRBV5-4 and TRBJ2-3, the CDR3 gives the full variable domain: ETGVTQSPTHLIKTRGQQVTLRCSSQSGHNTVSWYQQALGQGPQFIFQYYREEENGRGNFPPRFSGLQFPNYSSELNVNALELDDSALYLCASSLIQTRGRADTQYFGPGTRLTVL.

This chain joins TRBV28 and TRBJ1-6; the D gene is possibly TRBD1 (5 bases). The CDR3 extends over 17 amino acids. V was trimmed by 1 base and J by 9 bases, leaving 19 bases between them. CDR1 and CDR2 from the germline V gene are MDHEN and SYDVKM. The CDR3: CASSLLWRGVRGSPLHF. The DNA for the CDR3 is TGTGCCAGCAGTTTATTGTGGCGGGGGGTAAGGGGTTCACCCCTCCACTTT.

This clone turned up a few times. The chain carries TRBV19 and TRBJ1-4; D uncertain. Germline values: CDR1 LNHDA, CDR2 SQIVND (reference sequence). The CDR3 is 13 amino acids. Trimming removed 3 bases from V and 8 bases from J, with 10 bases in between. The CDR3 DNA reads TGTGCCAGTAGTATGGGAGGCCTCGAAAAACTGTTTTTT. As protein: CASSMGGLEKLFF.

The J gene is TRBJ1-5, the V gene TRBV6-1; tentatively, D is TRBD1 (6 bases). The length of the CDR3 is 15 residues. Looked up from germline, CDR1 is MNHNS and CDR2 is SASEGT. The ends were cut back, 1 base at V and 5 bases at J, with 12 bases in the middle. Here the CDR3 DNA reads TGTGCCAGCAGTGAAGTAGAACAGGGAGATCAGCCCCAGCATTTT. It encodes CASSEVEQGDQPQHF.

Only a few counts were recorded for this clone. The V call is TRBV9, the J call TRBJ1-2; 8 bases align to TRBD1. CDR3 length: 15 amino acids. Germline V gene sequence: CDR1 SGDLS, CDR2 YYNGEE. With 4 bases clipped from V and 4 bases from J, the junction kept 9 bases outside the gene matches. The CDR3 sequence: CASSLDRGSAYGYTF. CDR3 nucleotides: TGTGCCAGCAGCCTTGACAGGGGATCAGCCTATGGCTACACCTTC.

The CDR3: CASSSWRGSSTDTQYF. Here the CDR3 DNA reads TGTGCCAGCAGCTCCTGGCGGGGGAGCAGCACAGATACGCAGTATTTT. The chain carries TRBV7-9 and TRBJ2-3, with 7 bases that match TRBD2. With 4 bases clipped from V and 0 bases from J, the junction kept 7 bases outside the gene matches. The V gene's germline CDR1 is SEHNR and CDR2 FQNEAQ (reference sequence). This CDR3 is built from 16 residues.

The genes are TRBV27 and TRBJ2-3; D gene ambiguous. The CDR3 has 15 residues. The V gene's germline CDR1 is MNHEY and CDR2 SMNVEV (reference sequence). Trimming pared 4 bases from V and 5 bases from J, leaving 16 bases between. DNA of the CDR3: TGTGCCAGCAGTTCCTATGGGCCCGTCGGAGATACGCAGTATTTT. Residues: CASSSYGPVGDTQYF.